A single T cell receptor (beta chain) is shown here with its context. V dropped 6 bases and J dropped 4; count of bases not matched to a gene: 8. From germline, CDR1 is SGHRS and CDR2 YFSETQ. This CDR3 has 14 amino acids. This record comes from a study of shared clonotypes between healthy human individuals. The method was immunoSEQ multiplex PCR; TCRdb's version includes in-frame clones alone and lacks a portion of them. The repertoire consists of 520,000 or so clones, with 60% to 85% occurring once and the leading ten covering over 10%. The chain recombines TRBV5-1 with TRBJ1-2; 8 bases agree with TRBD1. The clonotype comes from a middle-aged woman in good health. Some clones in this sample may be carry-over from other donors' samples. Sample: PBMCs. Written as DNA, the CDR3 is TGCGCCAGCACCAGAACAGGGGGTGGCTATGGCTACACCTTC. Protein: CASTRTGGGYGYTF.